These 30 T cell receptor beta chains came from one sample sequenced in a study of siplizumab effects on memory and regulatory T cells. Repertoires were generated with immunoSEQ multiplex PCR, while TCRdb's copy carries only in-frame clones and drops some. The data show about 100,000 clones, about 95% seen once. Sample: non-Treg CD4+ T cells sorted from blood. These receptors were obtained from a human donor in good health.

A word on this clone: Other DNA sequences in the sample encode the same CDR3. This chain connects TRBV7-8 to TRBJ1-5; TRBD1 might be the D (6 bases). Germline values: CDR1 SGHVS, CDR2 FQNEAQ. This CDR3 is 16 amino acids long. Trimming removed 3 bases at V and 7 bases at J, with 19 bases between. CDR3 DNA sequence: TGTGCCAGCAGCTTGGAGGGGCGGGGGGCTGGGCAGCCCCAGCATTTT. Amino acid sequence: CASSLEGRGAGQPQHF.

The chain joins TRBV30 to TRBJ1-2; TRBD1 aligns across 9 bases. Germline-derived CDR1 and CDR2 are GTSNPN and SVGIG (reference sequence). V lost 3 bases and J lost 8; bases outside the gene matches: 16. The CDR3 totals 16 residues. CDR3 DNA sequence: TGTGCCTGGAGGGGGACACCGGGACAGGGATTTGAAGGCTACACCTTC. It translates to CAWRGTPGQGFEGYTF.

V usage is TRBV29-1 and J usage is TRBJ1-2; tentative D call: TRBD1 (6 bases). V lost 0 bases, J lost 5 bases, and 10 bases lay in between. CDR3 size: 13 residues. Germline V gene lookup returns CDR1 SQVTM and CDR2 ANQGSEA. The CDR3 DNA reads as TGCAGCGTTGAAGATCTAACAGGGTATGGCTACACCTTC. Translating gives CSVEDLTGYGYTF.

The rearrangement links TRBV27 to TRBJ2-1; 9 nucleotides align to TRBD1. The germline CDR1 and CDR2 sequences are MNHEY and SMNVEV (reference sequence). Germline trimming cut 5 bases from V and 3 bases from J; bases unmatched to any gene: 8. The CDR3 extends over 16 amino acids. CDR3 sequence (DNA): TGTGCCAGCAGTCCTCCGGGACAGGGATACTACAATGAGCAGTTCTTC. Protein sequence: CASSPPGQGYYNEQFF.

V gene TRBV19 combines with J gene TRBJ2-2; no clear D. V lost 7 bases, J lost 5 bases, and 14 bases lay in between. Per the germline V gene, CDR1 is LNHDA and CDR2 is SQIVND (reference sequence). The CDR3 loop spans 14 amino acids. The CDR3 is CASNRPGWTGELFF. CDR3 DNA: TGTGCCAGTAACCGCCCGGGTTGGACCGGGGAGCTGTTTTTT.

V and J are TRBV7-9 and TRBJ2-7, with 7 bases lining up with TRBD1. Germline CDR1 and CDR2: SEHNR and FQNEAQ (reference sequence). The junction had 3 bases not matched to a gene; V was cut back by 2 bases and J by 2 bases. The CDR3 runs to 14 residues. DNA for the CDR3: TGTGCCAGCAGCTTAACAGGGGACCCCTACGAGCAGTACTTC. Translating gives CASSLTGDPYEQYF.

In its sample, this clone was seen a few times. This chain links TRBV5-5 with TRBJ1-1; D call uncertain. The CDR3 has 12 residues. From germline, CDR1 is SGHKS and CDR2 YYEKEE (reference sequence). V shed 4 bases and J shed 6 bases, with 10 bases lying between them. The CDR3 region has the DNA TGTGCCAGCAGCCATGATCTTCCTGAAGCTTTCTTT. Encoded protein: CASSHDLPEAFF.

The chain links TRBV28 to TRBJ2-7, with no clear D. The V and J ends lost 4 bases and 0 bases respectively, with 13 bases between them. Germline lookup yields CDR1 MDHEN and CDR2 SYDVKM. The length of the CDR3 is 15 residues. Here the CDR3 DNA reads TGTGCCAGCAGTTCTTCCTCCCCGGGCTCCTACGAGCAGTACTTC. It yields the protein CASSSSSPGSYEQYF. The full variable domain, its missing parts supplied by reference TRBV28 and TRBJ2-7, is DVKVTQSSRYLVKRTGEKVFLECVQDMDHENMFWYRQDPGLGLRLIYFSYDVKMKEKGDIPEGYSVSREKKERFSLILESASTNQTSMYLCASSSSSPGSYEQYFGPGTRLTVT.

V is TRBV28 and J is TRBJ2-7; maybe TRBD2 (6 bases). CDR1 is MDHEN, CDR2 SYDVKM, per germline. The V end was cut by 6 bases, the J end by 3 bases, with 9 bases between. The CDR3 loop spans 12 amino acids. The CDR3 sequence is CASREGNYEQYF. As DNA, the CDR3 is TGTGCCAGCAGGGAGGGAAACTACGAGCAGTACTTC.

This clone occurred once. The chain links TRBV14 to TRBJ1-4, with D perhaps matching TRBD1 (5 bases). Germline loops: CDR1 SGHDN, CDR2 FVKESK. Deletions cut 1 base from V and 10 bases from J, with 10 bases between. The CDR3 totals 13 residues. CDR3 DNA sequence: TGTGCCAGCAGCCAAGTTTTAAGGGGAAAACTGTTTTTT. Translated: CASSQVLRGKLFF.

This clone was observed a single time. V gene TRBV29-1 combines with J gene TRBJ1-5; 7 bases map to TRBD1. Germline V gene lookup returns CDR1 SQVTM and CDR2 ANQGSEA. The V segment lost 4 bases and the J segment 7 bases; nucleotides outside the gene matches: 7. This CDR3 is built from 13 residues. The CDR3 coding sequence is TGCAGCGTTGGGGAAAGCAGGGGGCAGCCCCAGCATTTT. Translating gives CSVGESRGQPQHF.

This clone showed up just a few times. The chain employs TRBV20-1 and TRBJ1-5; no clear D gene. Deletions cut 4 bases from V and 3 bases from J, with 4 bases between. CDR1 DFQATT and CDR2 SNEGSKA come from the germline V gene (reference sequence). The CDR3 contains 11 residues. CDR3 region: CSAKANQPQHF. CDR3 sequence (DNA): TGCAGTGCTAAAGCCAATCAGCCCCAGCATTTT.

The chain uses TRBV18 and TRBJ1-2, with TRBD1 matching over 10 bases. After removal of 3 bases from V and 11 bases from J, the junction contained 9 bases not matched to a gene. The CDR3 has 14 residues. Germline V lookup: CDR1 KGHSH, CDR2 LQKENI. The CDR3 sequence is CASSPMDRGIRYTF. CDR3 DNA: TGTGCCAGCTCACCCATGGACAGGGGGATTAGGTACACCTTC.

The rearrangement uses TRBV11-3 and TRBJ2-1; 8 bases line up with TRBD1. The germline V gene has CDR1 SGHNT and CDR2 YENEEA. With 0 bases clipped from V and 5 bases from J, the junction kept 6 bases outside the gene matches. The CDR3 runs 16 residues. The CDR3: CASSLDGQGANNEQFF. CDR3 nucleotides: TGTGCCAGCAGCTTAGATGGGCAGGGGGCGAACAATGAGCAGTTCTTC.

The chain is built from TRBV4-1 and TRBJ2-1; TRBD1 matches 9 bases. With 2 bases clipped from V and 7 bases from J, the junction kept 6 bases outside the gene matches. The CDR3 loop spans 15 amino acids. Looked up from germline, CDR1 is MGHRA and CDR2 is YSYEKL. CDR3 sequence reads: CASSQWGQGGNEQFF. The CDR3 region has the DNA TGCGCCAGCAGCCAATGGGGACAGGGAGGAAATGAGCAGTTCTTC.

The sample holds one count of this clone. This chain links TRBV11-2 with TRBJ2-1, with 9 bases matching TRBD2. The CDR3 totals 15 residues. Germline values: CDR1 SGHAT, CDR2 FQNNGV. Trimming at V came to 1 base and at J to 7 bases, leaving 5 bases not matched to a gene. The CDR3 reads CASSLGGRASNEQFF. CDR3 nucleotides: TGTGCCAGCAGCTTAGGCGGGAGGGCCTCAAATGAGCAGTTCTTC.

V is TRBV7-6 and J is TRBJ2-7; no definite D call. The CDR3 contains 12 residues. The V gene's germline CDR1 is SGHVS and CDR2 FNYEAQ. The ends were cut back, 2 bases at V and 0 bases at J, with 2 bases in the middle. CDR3 nucleotide sequence: TGTGCCAGCAGCTTACGCTCCTACGAGCAGTACTTC. Protein: CASSLRSYEQYF.

The chain uses TRBV7-9 and TRBJ2-1; 11 bases align to TRBD2. The germline CDR1 and CDR2 sequences are SEHNR and FQNEAQ (reference sequence). Trimming took 5 bases from V and 5 from J; bases not matched to a gene: 8. CDR3 length: 16 residues. Written as DNA, the CDR3 is TGTGCCAGCAGCCAATCGGGACTAGCGGTGCACAATGAGCAGTTCTTC. The encoded protein is CASSQSGLAVHNEQFF.

The V call is TRBV28, the J call TRBJ2-7; D is possibly TRBD2 (5 bases). The CDR3 sequence is 15 residues long. Trimming took off 3 bases at V and 6 bases at J, with 18 bases between the two ends. Germline loops: CDR1 MDHEN, CDR2 SYDVKM. The CDR3 nucleotides are TGTGCCAGCAGTTTTTCGGTTCGGAGGCTGTTCGAGCAGTACTTC. Protein: CASSFSVRRLFEQYF. The variable domain in full, completed from reference TRBV28 and TRBJ2-7, reads DVKVTQSSRYLVKRTGEKVFLECVQDMDHENMFWYRQDPGLGLRLIYFSYDVKMKEKGDIPEGYSVSREKKERFSLILESASTNQTSMYLCASSFSVRRLFEQYFGPGTRLTVT.

This clone was seen a single time. The chain combines TRBV28 with TRBJ2-4; perhaps TRBD2 as D (5 bases). The CDR3 has 14 amino acids. Germline V CDR1 and CDR2: MDHEN, SYDVKM. V was shortened by 2 bases and J by 13 bases, with 18 bases between the two germline ends. CDR3 in amino acids: CASSLSYSGWPQYF. The CDR3 DNA follows: TGTGCCAGCAGTTTAAGTTATTCGGGATGGCCCCAGTACTTC.

The CDR3 coding sequence is TGTGCCAGCAGCCCCTGGACTAGCGTTACCGGGGAGCTGTTTTTT. As protein: CASSPWTSVTGELFF. V is TRBV7-2 and J is TRBJ2-2; 9 bases agree with TRBD2. The CDR3 loop spans 15 amino acids. The V gene end was trimmed by 5 bases and the J gene end by 5 bases; junction bases not matched to a gene: 6. Germline V gene lookup returns CDR1 SGHTA and CDR2 FQGNSA.

The J gene is TRBJ2-7, the V gene TRBV28; 8 bases agree with TRBD2. The CDR3 runs 14 residues. V trimming: 6 bases; J trimming: 2 bases; junction bases outside the gene matches: 6. Germline lookup yields CDR1 MDHEN and CDR2 SYDVKM. CDR3 nucleotide sequence: TGTGCCAGCAGCATACTAGCGGCTACCTACGAGCAGTACTTC. Translation: CASSILAATYEQYF. The complete variable domain, with remaining parts taken from reference TRBV28 and TRBJ2-7, reads DVKVTQSSRYLVKRTGEKVFLECVQDMDHENMFWYRQDPGLGLRLIYFSYDVKMKEKGDIPEGYSVSREKKERFSLILESASTNQTSMYLCASSILAATYEQYFGPGTRLTVT.

The chain combines TRBV18 with TRBJ2-7; a possible D gene is TRBD1 (6 bases). The germline gives CDR1 KGHSH, CDR2 LQKENI. The CDR3 spans 16 residues. V lost 6 bases to trimming and J lost 3 bases, with 21 bases between them. Here the CDR3 reads CASSNLTGILNYEQYF. CDR3 coding DNA: TGTGCCAGCTCCAACTTAACAGGGATCCTAAACTACGAGCAGTACTTC. Full variable domain (outside the CDR3, taken from reference TRBV18 and TRBJ2-7): NAGVMQNPRHLVRRRGQEARLRCSPMKGHSHVYWYRQLPEEGLKFMVYLQKENIIDESGMPKERFSAEFPKEGPSILRIQQVVRGDSAAYFCASSNLTGILNYEQYFGPGTRLTVT.

This chain uses TRBV11-1 with TRBJ2-2, with D tentatively TRBD2 (6 bases). In germline, CDR1 is SGHAT, CDR2 FQDESV (reference sequence). The germline V and J ends were trimmed by 7 bases and 1 base, with 19 bases remaining between them. CDR3 length: 17 amino acids. The CDR3 DNA sequence: TGTGCCAGCACCCCGACCGGACTACCTTTGAACACCGGGGAGCTGTTTTTT. Amino acids: CASTPTGLPLNTGELFF.

The chain has TRBV27 and TRBJ2-2; D is undetermined. CDR1 and CDR2 from the germline V gene are MNHEY and SMNVEV (reference sequence). V was shortened by 3 bases and J by 2 bases, with 16 bases between the two germline ends. CDR3 length: 17 amino acids. The CDR3 nucleotides read TGTGCCAGCAGTTTTAGGTCGCACAGAACAAACACCGGGGAGCTGTTTTTT. It specifies CASSFRSHRTNTGELFF.

The rearrangement joins TRBV9 to TRBJ2-7; D gene ambiguous. Per germline, CDR1 SGDLS and CDR2 YYNGEE. V was trimmed by 3 bases and J by 7 bases, leaving 14 bases between them. There are 13 residues in the CDR3. CDR3 residues: CASSALPDLEQYF. CDR3 DNA: TGTGCCAGCAGCGCCCTTCCCGATCTGGAGCAGTACTTC.

This clone was seen a handful of times. The chain has TRBV6-7 and TRBJ1-5; D is perhaps TRBD1 (5 bases). TRBV6-7 is flagged as an ORF with uncertain function. The CDR3 length is 15 residues. V shed 6 bases and J shed 5 bases, with 17 bases lying between them. The CDR3 loop is CASSTVPGPHQPQHF. DNA of the CDR3: TGTGCCAGCAGCACAGTACCGGGACCTCATCAGCCCCAGCATTTT.

V usage is TRBV28 and J usage is TRBJ1-2; D not certain. V was shortened by 7 bases and J by 5 bases, with 11 bases between the two germline ends. Germline V gene lookup returns CDR1 MDHEN and CDR2 SYDVKM. CDR3 size: 12 residues. CDR3 sequence: CASIRMGYGYTF. The CDR3 region has the DNA TGTGCCAGCATCCGGATGGGTTATGGCTACACCTTC.

The chain couples TRBV5-1 to TRBJ2-6; TRBD1 matches at 7 bases. The V segment lost 0 bases and the J segment 0 bases; nucleotides outside the gene matches: 6. Germline values: CDR1 SGHRS, CDR2 YFSETQ. CDR3 length: 18 residues. CDR3 loop: CASSLAGTVLSGANVLTF. The DNA for the CDR3 is TGCGCCAGCAGCTTGGCAGGGACAGTTCTCTCTGGGGCCAACGTCCTGACTTTC. Variable domain in full (rest from reference TRBV5-1 and TRBJ2-6): KAGVTQTPRYLIKTRGQQVTLSCSPISGHRSVSWYQQTPGQGLQFLFEYFSETQRNKGNFPGRFSGRQFSNSRSEMNVSTLELGDSALYLCASSLAGTVLSGANVLTFGAGSRLTVL.

The count of this clone is one. Here the CDR3 DNA reads TGTGCCAGCAGCTTAGAAGCGGTCACCGGGGAGCTGTTTTTT. It specifies CASSLEAVTGELFF. The V call is TRBV11-3, the J call TRBJ2-2; D may be TRBD2 (5 bases). Germline V gene data show CDR1 as SGHNT and CDR2 as YENEEA. V dropped 0 bases and J dropped 4 bases, with 6 bases sitting between them. This CDR3 contains 14 residues.